A selection of T cell receptor beta chains follows, all from one sample in a study of identical twins. TCRdb processed the 5' RACE reads anew with MiXCR; each CDR3 protein has one entry. The sample includes 350,000 or so distinct CDR3 sequences, about 9% of them seen just once. Sequences were obtained from naive T cells sorted from blood. These receptors came from a woman aged 45-59 years in good health. Each CDR3 is given with its conserved first and last residue. D genes are given only for firm matches. The size field is filled for only some rows; it gives once, few, many or a size class.

NA	TRBV12-3/TRBV12-4	NA	TRBJ1-4	CASSLGAVDEKLFF	TGTGCCAGCAGTTTAGGGGCTGTAGATGAAAAACTGTTTTTT
few	TRBV12-3/TRBV12-4	NA	TRBJ1-1	CASKEDSLNTEAFF	TGTGCCAGCAAAGAGGACAGCTTGAACACTGAAGCTTTCTTT
few	TRBV29-1	TRBD2	TRBJ2-3	CSGTGTSGSSDTQYF	TGCAGCGGTACCGGGACTAGCGGGAGTTCAGATACGCAGTATTTT
NA	TRBV11-3	TRBD1	TRBJ1-5	CARLGTGMERDNQPQHF	TGTGCCAGACTGGGGACAGGGATGGAAAGGGACAATCAGCCCCAGCATTTT
few	TRBV12-5	TRBD1	TRBJ2-5	CASGPFGQGEFETQYF	TGTGCTAGTGGTCCTTTCGGACAGGGAGAGTTTGAGACCCAGTACTTC
few	TRBV13	TRBD1	TRBJ2-2	CASSHRDRGTGELFF	TGTGCCAGCAGCCACCGGGACAGGGGAACCGGGGAGCTGTTTTTT
NA	TRBV7-8	NA	TRBJ2-2	CASTQGLNTGELFF	TGTGCCAGCACTCAGGGGTTGAACACCGGGGAGCTGTTTTTT
NA	TRBV11-1	TRBD2	TRBJ2-3	CASSSGRTTDTQYF	TGTGCCAGCAGTAGCGGGAGGACCACAGATACGCAGTATTTT
few	TRBV20-1	TRBD1	TRBJ2-1	CSARGDRGVNEQFF	TGCAGTGCTAGAGGGGACAGGGGTGTTAATGAGCAGTTCTTC
NA	TRBV5-6	NA	TRBJ1-2	CASRAGTHGYTF	TGTGCCAGCAGGGCAGGGACGCACGGCTACACCTTC
NA	TRBV24-1	TRBD2	TRBJ2-5	CATSDLAAGEETQYF	TGTGCCACCAGTGACCTCGCAGCGGGAGAAGAGACCCAGTACTTC
NA	TRBV27	NA	TRBJ2-5	CASSSLWGRPEETQYF	TGTGCCAGCAGTTCCCTGTGGGGCCGGCCTGAAGAGACCCAGTACTTC
few	TRBV6-5	NA	TRBJ2-7	CASSFGLLGEQYF	TGTGCCAGCAGTTTCGGACTATTGGGTGAGCAGTACTTC
many	TRBV29-1	TRBD2	TRBJ2-2	CSVGGVGELFF	TGCAGCGTGGGGGGGGTCGGGGAGCTGTTTTTT
few	TRBV27	NA	TRBJ1-6	CASKPTGSVNSPLHF	TGTGCCAGCAAGCCGACAGGCTCGGTTAATTCACCCCTCCACTTT
NA	TRBV30	NA	TRBJ2-2	CAGLRGLNTGELFF	TGTGCCGGGCTGAGGGGGTTGAACACCGGGGAGCTGTTTTTT
NA	TRBV7-9	TRBD2	TRBJ2-3	CASSYGTSGTTDTQYF	TGTGCCAGCAGCTATGGGACTAGCGGGACCACAGATACGCAGTATTTT
few	TRBV12-3/TRBV12-4	NA	TRBJ2-2	CASSGTGRTGGWTGELFF	TGTGCCAGCAGCGGGACAGGGAGAACGGGAGGGTGGACCGGGGAGCTGTTTTTT
many	TRBV5-1	NA	TRBJ1-3	CASSPSGYGNTIYF	TGCGCCAGCAGCCCCAGCGGGTATGGAAACACCATATATTTT
NA	TRBV12-3/TRBV12-4	NA	TRBJ1-3	CASSELSSGNTIYF	TGTGCCAGCAGTGAATTAAGCTCTGGAAACACCATATATTTT
NA	TRBV20-1	TRBD2	TRBJ2-2	CSARETSGGGELFF	TGCAGTGCTAGAGAGACTAGCGGGGGAGGGGAGCTGTTTTTT
many	TRBV5-1	NA	TRBJ2-7	CASSPAPGSLDYEQYF	TGCGCCAGCAGCCCGGCTCCAGGCTCCCTTGACTACGAGCAGTACTTC
few	TRBV7-8	TRBD2	TRBJ2-3	CASSLGGGLSSTDTQYF	TGTGCCAGCAGCTTAGGCGGGGGGCTCTCTAGCACAGATACGCAGTATTTT
few	TRBV6-2/TRBV6-3	TRBD2	TRBJ2-1	CASSRTSGHGNSYNEQFF	TGTGCCAGCAGCCGGACTAGCGGGCACGGGAACTCCTACAATGAGCAGTTCTTC
few	TRBV5-1	NA	TRBJ2-7	CASSFTGTYEQYF	TGCGCCAGCAGCTTCACAGGGACATACGAGCAGTACTTC
NA	TRBV6-5	TRBD2	TRBJ2-5	CASSYSIAGGEETQYF	TGTGCCAGCAGTTACTCTATTGCGGGAGGGGAGGAGACCCAGTACTTC
few	TRBV7-8	TRBD2	TRBJ2-1	CASSLIRASGLQSSYNEQFF	TGTGCCAGCAGCTTAATACGTGCTAGCGGGCTGCAGAGCTCCTACAATGAGCAGTTCTTC
many	TRBV27	TRBD1	TRBJ1-1	CASSLLPGQGVMNTEAFF	TGTGCCAGCAGTCTACTACCGGGACAGGGAGTCATGAACACTGAAGCTTTCTTT
few	TRBV4-1	TRBD2	TRBJ2-1	CASSQRLAGYNEQFF	TGCGCCAGCAGCCAAAGGCTAGCGGGTTACAATGAGCAGTTCTTC
few	TRBV6-6	NA	TRBJ1-1	CASSYPTGNTEAFF	TGTGCCAGCAGTTACCCGACAGGGAACACTGAAGCTTTCTTT
few	TRBV20-1	NA	TRBJ2-3	CSARDHQVFSTDTQYF	TGCAGTGCTAGAGATCACCAGGTCTTTAGCACAGATACGCAGTATTTT
many	TRBV5-1	NA	TRBJ2-5	CASSANRKETQYF	TGCGCCAGCAGCGCGAACAGAAAAGAGACCCAGTACTTC
many	TRBV13	TRBD1	TRBJ2-7	CASSLRQGAHEQYF	TGTGCCAGCAGCTTACGACAGGGGGCTCACGAGCAGTACTTC
many	TRBV24-1	TRBD1	TRBJ2-2	CATSEPGQDTGELFF	TGTGCCACCAGTGAACCGGGACAGGATACCGGGGAGCTGTTTTTT
many	TRBV27	TRBD2	TRBJ2-3	CASSLAGSDTQYF	TGTGCCAGCTCCCTAGCGGGAAGCGATACGCAGTATTTT
few	TRBV12-3/TRBV12-4	NA	TRBJ2-3	CASSSEPDTQYF	TGTGCCAGCAGCAGTGAGCCAGATACGCAGTATTTT
NA	TRBV12-5	NA	TRBJ2-1	CASGLEGLYNEQFF	TGTGCTAGTGGTTTGGAGGGCTTATACAATGAGCAGTTCTTC
many	TRBV6-5	TRBD1	TRBJ1-1	CASRFRTGGGLAFF	TGTGCCAGCAGGTTCAGGACAGGGGGCGGATTGGCTTTCTTT